One and the same sample provided the 7 T cell receptor beta chains below, sequenced in a study of shared clonotypes between healthy human individuals. Data came from immunoSEQ multiplex PCR; TCRdb stores just in-frame clones and leaves some out. The repertoire holds more than 400,000 clones, with 90% to 96% as singletons. The sample comprised naive CD4+ T cells sorted from blood. Subset described: CD45RA+ positively selected. Every receptor here comes from a woman between 25 and 40 years old in good health.

A single count supports this clone. V gene TRBV19 combines with J gene TRBJ2-1; TRBD2 agrees at 10 bases. The CDR3 is made up of 16 amino acids. The germline V gene has CDR1 LNHDA and CDR2 SQIVND (reference sequence). The V and J ends lost 3 bases and 4 bases, in that order; junction bases with no gene match: 6. In DNA form, the CDR3 reads TGTGCCAGTAGTATTCAAAGGACTAGCGGATACAATGAGCAGTTCTTC. This translates into CASSIQRTSGYNEQFF. Drawing the rest from reference TRBV19 and TRBJ2-1, the complete variable domain is DGGITQSPKYLFRKEGQNVTLSCEQNLNHDAMYWYRQDPGQGLRLIYYSQIVNDFQKGDIAEGYSVSREKKESFPLTVTSAQKNPTAFYLCASSIQRTSGYNEQFFGPGTRLTVL.

This sequence joins TRBV9 and TRBJ1-1; perhaps TRBD1 as D (5 bases). The CDR3 runs to 14 residues. Trimming shortened V by 0 bases and J by 5 bases, and 11 bases separated the two germline ends. The germline V gene has CDR1 SGDLS and CDR2 YYNGEE. In nucleotides, the CDR3 is TGTGCCAGCAGCGTAGGTGGGGGTGCGACTGAAGCTTTCTTT. It is translated as CASSVGGGATEAFF.

CDR3 sequence reads: CASSYSYRETRRKQYF. The DNA for the CDR3 is TGTGCCAGCAGTTACTCCTACCGAGAGACCCGGAGAAAGCAGTACTTC. The chain combines TRBV6-5 with TRBJ2-7; D call uncertain. CDR1 MNHEY and CDR2 SVGAGI come from the germline V gene. V shed 0 bases and J shed 8 bases, with 20 bases lying between them. CDR3 length equals 16 residues.

V usage is TRBV19 and J usage is TRBJ2-7, with D perhaps TRBD1 (6 bases). The CDR3 runs 15 residues. Germline lookup yields CDR1 LNHDA and CDR2 SQIVND (reference sequence). V dropped 5 bases and J dropped 3 bases, with 17 bases sitting between them. CDR3 DNA sequence: TGTGCCAGTAGTTACCTACACGGGACATTCTACGAGCAGTACTTC. Translation: CASSYLHGTFYEQYF.

The V gene is TRBV28, the J gene TRBJ2-7, with D unclear. The CDR3 covers 10 residues. V lost 3 bases to trimming and J lost 6 bases, with 3 bases between them. The germline V gene encodes CDR1 MDHEN and CDR2 SYDVKM. The CDR3 nucleotides are TGTGCCAGCAGTTTGACCGAGCAGTACTTC. This sequence encodes CASSLTEQYF.

The chain uses TRBV30 and TRBJ2-3, with D unresolved. The CDR3 consists of 12 residues. The ends were cut back, 1 base at V and 2 bases at J, with 4 bases in the middle. Germline-derived CDR1 and CDR2 are GTSNPN and SVGIG (reference sequence). In DNA form, the CDR3 reads TGTGCCTGGAGTGGCGTCACAGATACGCAGTATTTT. This encodes CAWSGVTDTQYF. The entire variable domain, with the rest obtained from reference TRBV30 and TRBJ2-3, is as follows: SQTIHQWPATLVQPVGSPLSLECTVEGTSNPNLYWYRQAAGRGLQLLFYSVGIGQISSEVPQNLSASRPQDRQFILSSKKLLLSDSGFYLCAWSGVTDTQYFGPGTRLTVL.

The chain recombines TRBV6-6 with TRBJ2-7, with D perhaps TRBD2 (6 bases). Deletions cut 7 bases from V and 2 bases from J, with 15 bases between. The CDR3 spans 14 residues. CDR1 is MNHNY, CDR2 SVGAGI, per germline (reference sequence). This chain's CDR3 is CASNSEGVPYEQYF. CDR3 DNA: TGTGCCAGCAATTCGGAGGGTGTCCCCTACGAGCAGTACTTC.